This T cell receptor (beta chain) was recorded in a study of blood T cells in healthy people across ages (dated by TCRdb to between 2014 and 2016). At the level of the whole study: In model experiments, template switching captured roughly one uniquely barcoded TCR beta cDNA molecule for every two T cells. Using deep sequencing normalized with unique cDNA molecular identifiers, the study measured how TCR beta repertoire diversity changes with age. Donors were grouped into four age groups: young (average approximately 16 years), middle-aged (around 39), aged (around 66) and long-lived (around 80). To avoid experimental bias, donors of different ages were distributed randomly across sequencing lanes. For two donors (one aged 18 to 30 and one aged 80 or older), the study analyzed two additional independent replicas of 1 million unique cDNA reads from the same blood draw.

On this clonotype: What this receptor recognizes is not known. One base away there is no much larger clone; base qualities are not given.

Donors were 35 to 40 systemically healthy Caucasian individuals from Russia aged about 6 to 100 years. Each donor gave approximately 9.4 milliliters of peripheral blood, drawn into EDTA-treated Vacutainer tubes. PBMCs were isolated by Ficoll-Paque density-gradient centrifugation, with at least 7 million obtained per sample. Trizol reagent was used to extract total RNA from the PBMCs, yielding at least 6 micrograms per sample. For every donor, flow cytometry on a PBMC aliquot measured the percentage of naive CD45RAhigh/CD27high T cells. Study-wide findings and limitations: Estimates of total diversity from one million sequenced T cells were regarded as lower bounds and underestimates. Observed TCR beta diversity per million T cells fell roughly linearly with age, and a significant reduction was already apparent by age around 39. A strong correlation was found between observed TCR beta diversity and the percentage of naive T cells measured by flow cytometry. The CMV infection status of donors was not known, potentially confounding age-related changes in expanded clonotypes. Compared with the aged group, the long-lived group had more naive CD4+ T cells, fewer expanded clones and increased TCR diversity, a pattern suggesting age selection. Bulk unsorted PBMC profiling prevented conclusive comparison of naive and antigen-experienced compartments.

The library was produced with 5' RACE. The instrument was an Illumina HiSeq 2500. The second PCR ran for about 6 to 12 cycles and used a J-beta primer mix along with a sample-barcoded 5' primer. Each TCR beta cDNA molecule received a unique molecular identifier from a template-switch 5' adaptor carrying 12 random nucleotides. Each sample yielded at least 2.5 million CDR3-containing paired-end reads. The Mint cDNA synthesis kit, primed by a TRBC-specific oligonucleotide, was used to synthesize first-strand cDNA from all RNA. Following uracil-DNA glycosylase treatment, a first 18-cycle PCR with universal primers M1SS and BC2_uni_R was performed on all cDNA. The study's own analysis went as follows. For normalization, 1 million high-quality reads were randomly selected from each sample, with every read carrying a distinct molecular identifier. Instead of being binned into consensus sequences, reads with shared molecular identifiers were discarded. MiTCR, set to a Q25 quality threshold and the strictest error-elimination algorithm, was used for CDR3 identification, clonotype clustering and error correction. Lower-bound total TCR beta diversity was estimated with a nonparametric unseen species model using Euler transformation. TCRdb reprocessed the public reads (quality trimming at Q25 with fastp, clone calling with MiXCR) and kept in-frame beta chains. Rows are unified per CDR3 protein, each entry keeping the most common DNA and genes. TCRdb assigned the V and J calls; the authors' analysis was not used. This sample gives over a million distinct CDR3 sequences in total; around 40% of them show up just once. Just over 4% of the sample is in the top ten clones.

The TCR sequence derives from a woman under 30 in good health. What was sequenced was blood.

For the CDR3, the sequence is CASRPIGAGVAFF. The sequenced DNA: TGTGCCAGCAGGCCTATTGGGGCAGGGGTTGCTTTCTTT. The chain is made from TRBV6-5 and TRBJ1-1; tentative D gene TRBD1, with 6 bases matching. The V end loses 6 bases and the J end loses 11 bases, and a stretch of 19 bases separates them. For CDR1 and CDR2, the germline V gene lists MNHEY and SVGAGI. CDR3 length: 13 amino acids, cysteine to phenylalanine. Only the CDR3 portion is preserved as DNA: 39 bases, with reading frame beginning at the first base.